This TCR beta chain was retrieved from a study of T cell repertoires in cytomegalovirus infection. The wider study: CMV infection and matching HLA type were both indicated by public TCR beta signatures.

Regarding the study as a whole: The ex vivo response was dominated by HLA-C-restricted CMV-specific TCR beta clonotypes.

Comment on this clonotype: Its antigen is currently unknown.

V gave up 3 bases and J gave up 4 bases, with 15 bases separating them. Germline CDR1 MDHEN, CDR2 SYDVKM. The CDR3 runs to 15 residues. TCRdb passed the reads through MiXCR, listing each CDR3 protein once. The sample has under 350,000 distinct CDR3 sequences; roughly a fifth are singletons. The chain has TRBV28 and TRBJ2-5; D uncertain. The source material was cultured PBMCs, sampled from culture after CMV antigen stimulation. The receptor was derived from a human donor in good health (CMV status not recorded). Some clones in this sample may be carry-over from other donors' samples. CDR3 sequence reads: CASSFVGQDGETQYF. CDR3 in DNA: TGTGCCAGCAGTTTCGTCGGTCAGGACGGAGAGACCCAGTACTTC.